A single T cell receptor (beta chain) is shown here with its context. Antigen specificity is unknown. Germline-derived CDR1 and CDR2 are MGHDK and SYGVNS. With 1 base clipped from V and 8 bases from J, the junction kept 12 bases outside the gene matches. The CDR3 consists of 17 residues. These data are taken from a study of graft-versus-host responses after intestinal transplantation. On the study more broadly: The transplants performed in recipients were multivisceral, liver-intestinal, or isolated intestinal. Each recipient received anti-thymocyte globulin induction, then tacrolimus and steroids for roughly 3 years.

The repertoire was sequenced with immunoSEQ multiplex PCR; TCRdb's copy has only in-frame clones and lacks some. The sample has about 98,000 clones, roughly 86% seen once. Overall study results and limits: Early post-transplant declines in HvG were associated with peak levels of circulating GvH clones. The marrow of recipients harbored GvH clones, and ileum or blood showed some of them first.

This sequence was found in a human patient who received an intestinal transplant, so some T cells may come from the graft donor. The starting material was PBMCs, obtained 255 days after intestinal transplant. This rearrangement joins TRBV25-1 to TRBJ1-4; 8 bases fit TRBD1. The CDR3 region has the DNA TGTGCCAGCAGTGAATCGGTGGGTACAGGGGGAAGCGAAAAACTGTTTTTT. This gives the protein CASSESVGTGGSEKLFF.